The 30 T cell receptor beta chains below were found in one sample sequenced in a study of T cell repertoires in cytomegalovirus infection. Their specific antigens are unknown. Using its own MiXCR run on the reads, TCRdb lists one record per CDR3 protein. The sample records fewer than 1,000,000 distinct CDR3 sequences, 30% to 40% being singletons. This specimen was cultured CD8+ T cells from PBMCs, taken from culture after CMV antigen stimulation. The source is a human donor in good health (CMV status not recorded). Some clones in this sample may be carry-over from other donors' samples.

The V and J genes are TRBV27 and TRBJ1-6; D gene unclear. V lost 4 bases and J 7 bases, leaving 8 bases between the germline ends. CDR3 length: 13 residues. Germline CDR1 and CDR2: MNHEY and SMNVEV (reference sequence). The chain's CDR3 is CASSWEGNSPLHF. As DNA, the CDR3 is TGTGCCAGCAGTTGGGAGGGAAATTCACCCCTCCACTTT.

As concerns this clonotype: A much larger clone lies one base from this, so it may be a read error. The J gene is TRBJ1-2, the V gene TRBV12-3 or TRBV12-4; 8 bases agree with TRBD1. The CDR3 loop spans 12 amino acids. CDR3 in DNA: TGTACCAGCAGTGACAGGGGCTATGGCTACACCTTC. It yields the protein CTSSDRGYGYTF.

In its sample, this clonotype was seen a few times. This rearrangement joins TRBV9 to TRBJ1-4; D gene unclear. V lost 4 bases and J 8 bases, leaving 21 bases between the germline ends. Germline CDR1 SGDLS, CDR2 YYNGEE. The CDR3 is 16 amino acids. The DNA of the CDR3 is TGTGCCAGCAGCCGACTCAGCGGGCTGGCGAAGGAAAAACTGTTTTTT. This codes for CASSRLSGLAKEKLFF.

V gene TRBV6-1 combines with J gene TRBJ2-7, with 9 bases fitting TRBD2. The CDR3 sequence is 15 residues long. J was trimmed by 3 bases and V by 1 base; bases with no gene match: 4. CDR1 is MNHNS, CDR2 SASEGT, per germline. The CDR3 bases are TGTGCCAGCAGTGAAGAAAATAGCGGGAGCTACGAGCAGTACTTC. It is translated as CASSEENSGSYEQYF.

This clonotype has just a few counts. The chain links TRBV28 to TRBJ2-3; maybe TRBD1 (6 bases). Germline values: CDR1 MDHEN, CDR2 SYDVKM. The V gene lost 7 bases and the J gene lost 3 bases, with 14 bases spanning the gap. CDR3 length: 14 residues. CDR3 DNA: TGTGCCAGCACTGTCAGGGGTTGGACAGATACGCAGTATTTT. Amino acids: CASTVRGWTDTQYF.

Only a few counts were recorded for this clonotype. The rearrangement links TRBV11-3 to TRBJ2-1; 9 bases fit TRBD1. CDR1 SGHNT and CDR2 YENEEA come from the germline V gene. This CDR3 has 15 amino acids. J gave up 3 bases and V 1 base, and 1 base lay outside the gene matches. The CDR3 nucleotides read TGTGCCAGCAGCTTAGGACAGGGGGACTACAATGAGCAGTTCTTC. It yields the protein CASSLGQGDYNEQFF.

The DNA for the CDR3 is TGCAGCGTCCAGGGTTATGAAGCTTTCTTT. Residues: CSVQGYEAFF. The genes are TRBV29-1 and TRBJ1-1; maybe TRBD1 (5 bases). The CDR3 has 10 amino acids. Germline V gene sequence: CDR1 SQVTM, CDR2 ANQGSEA. Trimming pared 6 bases from V and 7 bases from J, leaving 9 bases between.

This clonotype was observed a handful of times. V is TRBV7-9 and J is TRBJ2-1; 10 nucleotides align to TRBD1. Germline lookup yields CDR1 SEHNR and CDR2 FQNEAQ (reference sequence). This CDR3 spans 15 amino acids. Trimming removed 5 bases from V and 4 bases from J; junction bases left unmatched: 5. CDR3 sequence (DNA): TGTGCCAGCAGCCCAGGACAGGGGGATTACAATGAGCAGTTCTTC. Its protein is CASSPGQGDYNEQFF.

A word on this clonotype: A read error may be the cause here, since a much bigger clone is one base away. The rearrangement joins TRBV7-6 to TRBJ2-1, with D tentatively TRBD2 (5 bases). This CDR3 spans 16 amino acids. Germline V gene sequence: CDR1 SGHVS, CDR2 FNYEAQ. The CDR3 DNA reads TGTGTCAGCAGAGCTCGACTGAGGGCGCGGGACAATGAGCAGTTCTTC. It is translated as CVSRARLRARDNEQFF.

The V and J genes are TRBV2 and TRBJ1-2; TRBD1 is a possible D gene (6 bases). Germline values: CDR1 SNHLY, CDR2 FYNNEI. The CDR3 length is 13 residues. Between the trimmed V and J ends, which lost 2 bases and 5 bases, there was a span of 9 bases. The CDR3 DNA reads as TGTGCCAGCAGTGAAAGGCAGGGGTATGGCTACACCTTC. Translated, it gives CASSERQGYGYTF.

This clonotype has a single count. V usage is TRBV19 and J usage is TRBJ2-7; 8 bases are a match to TRBD2. The CDR3 covers 13 residues. Germline loops: CDR1 LNHDA, CDR2 SQIVND (reference sequence). V trimming: 7 bases; J trimming: 4 bases; junction bases outside the gene matches: 6. CDR3 sequence reads: CASTSPGGYEQYF. The CDR3 nucleotides read TGTGCCAGTACCTCACCGGGGGGGTACGAGCAGTACTTC.

This clonotype was observed a few times. The chain joins TRBV12-3 or TRBV12-4 to TRBJ2-2, with D possibly TRBD2 on 5 matching bases. The CDR3 extends over 12 amino acids. The germline V and J ends were trimmed by 6 bases and 7 bases, with 9 bases remaining between them. CDR3 region: CASSQRFGELFF. As DNA, the CDR3 is TGTGCCAGCAGCCAGCGGTTCGGGGAGCTGTTTTTT.

The chain is built from TRBV11-3 and TRBJ2-2; 12 bases agree with TRBD1. This CDR3 spans 16 amino acids. CDR1 is SGHNT, CDR2 YENEEA, per germline. V was pared by 5 bases and J by 6 bases, with 7 bases of the junction left unmatched. For the CDR3, the DNA is TGTGCCAGCAGCCATCGGGACAGGGGGCAACCCGGGGAGCTGTTTTTT. Its protein is CASSHRDRGQPGELFF.

This clonotype was found a few times. V and J are TRBV13 and TRBJ2-7; 10 bases align to TRBD1. J lost 3 bases, V lost 3 bases, and 5 bases had no gene match. There are 15 residues in the CDR3. Germline CDR1 reads PRHDT; CDR2 reads FYEKMQ (reference sequence). The CDR3 sequence: CASSFTGQGNYEQYF. The CDR3, as DNA: TGTGCCAGCAGCTTTACGGGACAGGGGAACTACGAGCAGTACTTC.

The rearrangement uses TRBV7-9 and TRBJ2-1, with D possibly matching TRBD1 (6 bases). V lost 1 base and J lost 7, with 14 bases in between. The CDR3 consists of 15 residues. CDR1 SEHNR and CDR2 FQNEAQ come from the germline V gene (reference sequence). The CDR3 spells CASSLVTGPANEQFF. The DNA of the CDR3 is TGTGCCAGCAGCTTAGTCACAGGGCCTGCAAATGAGCAGTTCTTC.

The CDR3 nucleotides are TGCAGCGTTGATTTGTTGGAGGCCGGCTATGGCTACACCTTC. This translates into CSVDLLEAGYGYTF. This chain joins TRBV29-1 and TRBJ1-2; D not certain. The CDR3 loop spans 14 amino acids. Germline V lookup: CDR1 SQVTM, CDR2 ANQGSEA. V was pared by 3 bases and J by 4 bases, with 15 bases between.

The chain employs TRBV4-1 and TRBJ2-5; D call uncertain. The germline gives CDR1 MGHRA, CDR2 YSYEKL. CDR3 length equals 17 residues. Trimming stripped 3 bases from V and 1 base from J, with 18 bases between. CDR3: CASSHPRMGSLQETQYF. DNA of the CDR3: TGCGCCAGCAGCCACCCCAGGATGGGGTCCCTCCAAGAGACCCAGTACTTC.

J is TRBJ2-2 and V is TRBV6-2 or TRBV6-3, with 10 bases that match TRBD1. The germline CDR1 and CDR2 sequences are MNHEY and SVGEGT. V gave up 5 bases and J gave up 6 bases; unmatched junction bases: 9. This CDR3 comprises 16 residues. The CDR3 region is CASSHRDRGPSGELFF. CDR3 nucleotides: TGTGCCAGCAGTCACCGGGACAGGGGTCCCTCCGGGGAGCTGTTTTTT.

This clonotype was seen once. The V call is TRBV6-6, the J call TRBJ1-2; 9 bases are shared with TRBD1. This CDR3 is built from 14 residues. CDR1 and CDR2 (germline): MNHNY, SVGAGI (reference sequence). J was trimmed by 6 bases and V by 7 bases; bases with no gene match: 9. The CDR3 DNA reads as TGTGCCAGCACCACAGGGGGCGCTTGGAATGGCTACACCTTC. This codes for CASTTGGAWNGYTF.

This clonotype was counted at least ten times. The chain is built from TRBV7-9 and TRBJ2-1; 9 bases are a match to TRBD1. Losses at the gene ends were 5 bases for V and 1 base for J; bases not matched to a gene: 0. CDR1 and CDR2 (germline): SEHNR, FQNEAQ (reference sequence). The CDR3 has 14 amino acids. CDR3 nucleotide sequence: TGTGCCAGCAGCGGGACAGGGTCCTACAATGAGCAGTTCTTC. Translated, it gives CASSGTGSYNEQFF.

The chain is built from TRBV28 and TRBJ1-6; TRBD1 might be the D (6 bases). Trimming removed 0 bases at V and 5 bases at J, with 14 bases between. Germline V gene lookup returns CDR1 MDHEN and CDR2 SYDVKM. The CDR3 extends over 17 amino acids. The CDR3 DNA reads as TGTGCCAGCAGTTTATGGCGCTGGGACATAGATAATTCACCCCTCCACTTT. It encodes CASSLWRWDIDNSPLHF.

DNA of the CDR3: TGCGCCAGCAGCTTGGACCCTCCCGGGACGCCGAGCACAGATACGCAGTATTTT. Protein: CASSLDPPGTPSTDTQYF. The V and J genes are TRBV5-1 and TRBJ2-3; D is perhaps TRBD1 or TRBD2 (5 bases each). Germline loops: CDR1 SGHRS, CDR2 YFSETQ. The CDR3 extends over 18 amino acids. V dropped 0 bases and J dropped 0 bases, with 17 bases sitting between them.

Here the CDR3 DNA reads TGTGCCAGCAGCAATCGGGACAGAGAAGCTTTCTTT. Translation gives CASSNRDREAFF. The V and J genes are TRBV7-9 and TRBJ1-1; the match to TRBD1 covers 7 bases. The CDR3 spans 12 residues. Germline V lookup: CDR1 SEHNR, CDR2 FQNEAQ (reference sequence). After removal of 5 bases from V and 8 bases from J, the junction contained 5 bases not matched to a gene.

This clonotype was recorded at least ten times. The rearrangement joins TRBV6-1 to TRBJ2-7, with 7 bases lining up with TRBD1. Germline values: CDR1 MNHNS, CDR2 SASEGT. Losses at the gene ends were 7 bases for V and 0 bases for J; bases not matched to a gene: 9. The CDR3 totals 15 residues. The CDR3: CASTLDRVDSYEQYV. The CDR3 nucleotides read TGTGCCAGCACTCTAGACAGGGTCGACTCCTACGAGCAGTACGTC.

This clonotype has more than one count but fewer than ten. The rearrangement joins TRBV27 to TRBJ2-1, with D maybe TRBD1 (6 bases). Trimming took 5 bases from V and 13 from J, leaving 18 bases between them. The CDR3 loop spans 13 amino acids. The germline V gene encodes CDR1 MNHEY and CDR2 SMNVEV (reference sequence). Here the CDR3 DNA reads TGTGCCAGCAGTCCCCCGGCCAGGGGTATTCAGTTCTTC. It codes for CASSPPARGIQFF.

This clonotype was seen at least ten times. The chain joins TRBV6-5 to TRBJ2-2; 7 bases align to TRBD1. The CDR3 contains 15 residues. The germline V gene has CDR1 MNHEY and CDR2 SVGAGI. J gave up 7 bases and V 2 bases, and 7 bases lay outside the gene matches. The CDR3 DNA reads as TGTGCCAGCAGTTACGTGGTACAGGGGATCGGGGAGCTGTTTTTT. As protein: CASSYVVQGIGELFF.

This clonotype turned up a few times. The genes are TRBV9 and TRBJ1-2; tentatively, D is TRBD1 (5 bases). This CDR3 is 14 amino acids long. Trimming shortened V by 0 bases and J by 7 bases, and 13 bases separated the two germline ends. Germline assignment: CDR1 SGDLS and CDR2 YYNGEE. CDR3 amino acids: CASSVDEGLGGYTF. CDR3 in DNA: TGTGCCAGCAGCGTAGATGAGGGGCTGGGTGGCTACACCTTC.

V is TRBV6-2 or TRBV6-3 and J is TRBJ2-2, with a tentative D call TRBD1 (6 bases). The germline CDR1 and CDR2 sequences are MNHEY and SVGEGT. Trimming shortened V by 4 bases and J by 4 bases, and 22 bases separated the two germline ends. The CDR3 length is 18 residues. DNA for the CDR3: TGTGCCAGCAGTTTGGCTACAGGGCTTGTGAGGGGCACCGGGGAGCTGTTTTTT. It translates to CASSLATGLVRGTGELFF.

This clonotype turned up a few times. The chain has TRBV6-1 and TRBJ1-2; the match to TRBD1 covers 9 bases. There are 12 residues in the CDR3. V dropped 6 bases and J dropped 8; count of bases not matched to a gene: 4. Looked up from germline, CDR1 is MNHNS and CDR2 is SASEGT. CDR3 loop: CASRETGGGYTF. The CDR3 DNA follows: TGTGCCAGCAGAGAGACAGGGGGAGGCTACACCTTC.

The V gene is TRBV7-2, the J gene TRBJ1-2; D is possibly TRBD1 (5 bases). Per the germline V gene, CDR1 is SGHTA and CDR2 is FQGNSA. The CDR3 covers 12 residues. The V and J ends lost 8 bases and 4 bases respectively, with 11 bases between them. The CDR3 here is CASGLGVYGYTF. For the CDR3, the DNA is TGTGCCAGCGGGTTAGGGGTCTATGGCTACACCTTC.